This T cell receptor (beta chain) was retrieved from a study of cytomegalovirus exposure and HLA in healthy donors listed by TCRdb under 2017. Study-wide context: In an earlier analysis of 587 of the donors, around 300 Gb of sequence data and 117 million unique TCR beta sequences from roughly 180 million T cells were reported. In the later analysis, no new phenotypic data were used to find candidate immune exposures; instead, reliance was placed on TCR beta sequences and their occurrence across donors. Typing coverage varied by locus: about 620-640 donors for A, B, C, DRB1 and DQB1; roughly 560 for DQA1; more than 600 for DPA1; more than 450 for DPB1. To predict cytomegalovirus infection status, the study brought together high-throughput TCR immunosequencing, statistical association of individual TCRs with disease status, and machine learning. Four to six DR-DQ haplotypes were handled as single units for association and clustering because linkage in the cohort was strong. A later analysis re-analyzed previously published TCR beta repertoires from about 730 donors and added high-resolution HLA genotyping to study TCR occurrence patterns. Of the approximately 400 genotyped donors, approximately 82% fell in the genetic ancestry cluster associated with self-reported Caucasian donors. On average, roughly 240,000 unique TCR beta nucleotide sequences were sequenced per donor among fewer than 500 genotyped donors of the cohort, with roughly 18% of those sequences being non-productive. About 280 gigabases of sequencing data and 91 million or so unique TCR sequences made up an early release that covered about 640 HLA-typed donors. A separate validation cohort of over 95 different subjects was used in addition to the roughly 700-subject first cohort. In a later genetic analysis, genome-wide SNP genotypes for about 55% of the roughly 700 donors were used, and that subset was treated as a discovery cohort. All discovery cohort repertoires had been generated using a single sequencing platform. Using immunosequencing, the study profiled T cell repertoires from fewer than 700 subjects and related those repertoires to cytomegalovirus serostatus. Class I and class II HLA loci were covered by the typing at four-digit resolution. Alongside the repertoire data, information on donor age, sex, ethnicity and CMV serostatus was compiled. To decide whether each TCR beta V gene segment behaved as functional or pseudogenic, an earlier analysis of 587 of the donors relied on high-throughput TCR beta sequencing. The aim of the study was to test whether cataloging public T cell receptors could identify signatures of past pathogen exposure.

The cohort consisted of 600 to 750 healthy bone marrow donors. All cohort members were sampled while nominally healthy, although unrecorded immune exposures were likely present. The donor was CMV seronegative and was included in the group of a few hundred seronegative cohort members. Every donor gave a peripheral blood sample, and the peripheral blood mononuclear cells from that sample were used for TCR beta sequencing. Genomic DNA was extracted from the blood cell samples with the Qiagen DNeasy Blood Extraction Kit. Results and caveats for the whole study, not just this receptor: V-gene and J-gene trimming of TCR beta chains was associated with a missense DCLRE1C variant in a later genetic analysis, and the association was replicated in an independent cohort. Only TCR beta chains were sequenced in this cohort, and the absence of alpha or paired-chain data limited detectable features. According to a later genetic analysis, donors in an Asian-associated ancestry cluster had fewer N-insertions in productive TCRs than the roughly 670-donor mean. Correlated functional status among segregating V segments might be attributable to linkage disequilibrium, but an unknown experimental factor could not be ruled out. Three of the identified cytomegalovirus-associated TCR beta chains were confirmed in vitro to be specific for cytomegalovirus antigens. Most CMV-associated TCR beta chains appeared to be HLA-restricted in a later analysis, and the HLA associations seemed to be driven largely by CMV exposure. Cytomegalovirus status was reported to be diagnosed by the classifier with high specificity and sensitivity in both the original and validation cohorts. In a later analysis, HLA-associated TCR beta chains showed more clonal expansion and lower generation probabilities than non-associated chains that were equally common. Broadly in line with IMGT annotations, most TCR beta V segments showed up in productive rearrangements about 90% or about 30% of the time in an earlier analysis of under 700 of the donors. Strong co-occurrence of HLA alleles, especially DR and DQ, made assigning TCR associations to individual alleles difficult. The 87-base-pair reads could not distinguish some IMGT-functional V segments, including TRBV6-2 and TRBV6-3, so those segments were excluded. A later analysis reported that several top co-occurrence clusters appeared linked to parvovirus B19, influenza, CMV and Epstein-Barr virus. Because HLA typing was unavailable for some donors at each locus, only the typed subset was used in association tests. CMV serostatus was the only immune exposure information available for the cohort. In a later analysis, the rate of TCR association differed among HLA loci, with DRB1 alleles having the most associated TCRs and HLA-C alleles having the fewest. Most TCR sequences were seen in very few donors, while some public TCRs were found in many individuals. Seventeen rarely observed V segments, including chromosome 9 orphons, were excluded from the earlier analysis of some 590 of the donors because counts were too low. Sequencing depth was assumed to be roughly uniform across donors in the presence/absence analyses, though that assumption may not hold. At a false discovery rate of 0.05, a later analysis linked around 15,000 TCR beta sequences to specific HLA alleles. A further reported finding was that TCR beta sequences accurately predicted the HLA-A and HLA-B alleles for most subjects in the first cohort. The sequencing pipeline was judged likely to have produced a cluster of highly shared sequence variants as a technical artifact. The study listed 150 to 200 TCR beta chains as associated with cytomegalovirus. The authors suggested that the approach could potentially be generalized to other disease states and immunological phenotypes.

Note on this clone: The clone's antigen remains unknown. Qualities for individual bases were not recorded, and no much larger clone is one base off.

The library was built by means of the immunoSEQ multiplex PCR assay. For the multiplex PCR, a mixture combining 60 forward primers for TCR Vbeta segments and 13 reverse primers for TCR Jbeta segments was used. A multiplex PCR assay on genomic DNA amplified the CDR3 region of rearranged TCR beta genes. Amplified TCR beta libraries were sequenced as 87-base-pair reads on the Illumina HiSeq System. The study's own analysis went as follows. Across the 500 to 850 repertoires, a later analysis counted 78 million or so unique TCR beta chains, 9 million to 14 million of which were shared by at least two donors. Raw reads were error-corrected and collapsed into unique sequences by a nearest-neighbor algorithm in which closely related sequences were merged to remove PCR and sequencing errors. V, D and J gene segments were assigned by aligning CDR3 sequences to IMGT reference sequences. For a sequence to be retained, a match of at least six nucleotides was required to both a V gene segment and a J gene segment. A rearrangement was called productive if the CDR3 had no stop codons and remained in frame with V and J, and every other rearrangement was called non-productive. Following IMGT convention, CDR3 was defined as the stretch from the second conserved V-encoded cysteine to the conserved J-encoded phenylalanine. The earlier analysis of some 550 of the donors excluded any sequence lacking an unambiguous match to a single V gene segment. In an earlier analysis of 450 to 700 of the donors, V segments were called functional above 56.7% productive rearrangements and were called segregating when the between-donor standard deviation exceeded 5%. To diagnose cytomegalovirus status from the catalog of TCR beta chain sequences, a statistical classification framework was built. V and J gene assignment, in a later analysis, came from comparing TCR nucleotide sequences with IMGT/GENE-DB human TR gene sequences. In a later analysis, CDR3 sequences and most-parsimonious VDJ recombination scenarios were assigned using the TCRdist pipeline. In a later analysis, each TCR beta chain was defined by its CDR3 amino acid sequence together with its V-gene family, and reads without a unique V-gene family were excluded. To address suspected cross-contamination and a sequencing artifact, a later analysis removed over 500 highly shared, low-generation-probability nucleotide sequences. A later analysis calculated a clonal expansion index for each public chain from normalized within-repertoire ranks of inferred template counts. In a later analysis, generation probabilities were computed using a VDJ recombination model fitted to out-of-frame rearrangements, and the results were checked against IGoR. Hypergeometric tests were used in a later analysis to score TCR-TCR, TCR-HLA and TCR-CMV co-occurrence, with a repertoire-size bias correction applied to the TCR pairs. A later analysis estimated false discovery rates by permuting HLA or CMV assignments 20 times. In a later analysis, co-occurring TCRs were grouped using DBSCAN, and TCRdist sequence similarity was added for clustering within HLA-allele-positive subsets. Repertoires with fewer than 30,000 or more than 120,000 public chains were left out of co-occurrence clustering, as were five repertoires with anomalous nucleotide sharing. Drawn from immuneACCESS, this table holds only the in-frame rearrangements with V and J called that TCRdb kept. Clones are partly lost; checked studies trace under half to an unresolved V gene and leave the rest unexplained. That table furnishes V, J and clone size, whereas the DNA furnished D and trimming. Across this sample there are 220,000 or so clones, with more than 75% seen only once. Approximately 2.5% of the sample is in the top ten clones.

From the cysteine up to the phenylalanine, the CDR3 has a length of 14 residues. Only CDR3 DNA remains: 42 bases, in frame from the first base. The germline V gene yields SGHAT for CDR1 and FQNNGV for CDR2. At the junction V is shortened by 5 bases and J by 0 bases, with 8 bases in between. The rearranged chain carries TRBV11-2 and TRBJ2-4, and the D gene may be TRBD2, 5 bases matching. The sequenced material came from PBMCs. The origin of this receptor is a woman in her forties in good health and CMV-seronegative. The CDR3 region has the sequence CASSPGLAKNIQYF. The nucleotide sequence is TGTGCCAGCAGCCCGGGGTTAGCCAAAAACATTCAGTACTTC.